The rows below give T cell receptor beta chains drawn from one sample of a study of blood T cell repertoires in COVID-19. Repertoires were generated with immunoSEQ multiplex PCR, while TCRdb's copy carries only in-frame clones and drops some. The table records about 170,000 clones, 79% of them present only once. The sequenced material came from PBMCs or T cells enriched from blood (not recorded which). These receptors all stem from an older woman in a cohort exposed to, infected with or recovered from COVID-19 (not recorded which). Both conserved end residues are trimmed from each CDR3. Each record gives: clone size, V gene, CDR3 protein. Expanded clones are given a class, and other clones once, few, many or no size at all.

NA | TRBV19 | ASTDRRSYNEQF
NA | TRBV10-3 | AISESTGYYGYT
NA | TRBV7-2 | ASSRDRTYEQY
few | TRBV6-5 | ASSYSWTGGETQY
NA | TRBV5-1 | ASSPQLVPPNNEQF
NA | TRBV5-1 | ASSPGTGRGEQY
NA | TRBV29-1 | SVEGTGTSGRASLDTQY
NA | TRBV28 | ASSGGTGALSQY
NA | TRBV6-2/TRBV6-3 | ASSSNLRGGADTEAF
NA | TRBV11-2 | ASSSLRRGSRDGYT
NA | TRBV4-2 | ASSPQGPSYEQY
once | TRBV7-2 | AVSLGLAGASEQF
NA | TRBV28 | ASSSTDREGQPQH
NA | TRBV11-3 | ASSQPGFPSYEQY
NA | TRBV19 | ASSIGGTSGGGRVDEQF